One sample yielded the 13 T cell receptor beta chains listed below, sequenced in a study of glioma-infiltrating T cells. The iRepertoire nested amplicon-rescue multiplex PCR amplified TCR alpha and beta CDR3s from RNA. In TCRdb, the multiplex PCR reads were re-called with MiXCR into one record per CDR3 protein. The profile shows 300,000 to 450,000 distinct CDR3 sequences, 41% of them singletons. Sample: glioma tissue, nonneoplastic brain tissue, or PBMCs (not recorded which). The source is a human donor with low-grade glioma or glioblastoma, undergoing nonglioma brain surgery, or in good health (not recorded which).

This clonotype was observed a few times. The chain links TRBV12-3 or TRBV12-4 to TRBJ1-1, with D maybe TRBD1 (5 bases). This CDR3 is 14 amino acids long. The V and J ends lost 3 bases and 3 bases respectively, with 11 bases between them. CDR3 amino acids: CASSFRDWDTEAFF. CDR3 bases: TGTGCCAGCAGTTTCAGGGATTGGGACACTGAAGCTTTCTTT.

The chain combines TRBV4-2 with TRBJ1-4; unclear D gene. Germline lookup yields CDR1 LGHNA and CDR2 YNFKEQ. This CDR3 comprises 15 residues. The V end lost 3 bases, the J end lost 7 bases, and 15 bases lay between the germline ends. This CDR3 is CASSQKSEMREKLFF. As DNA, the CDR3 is TGTGCCAGCAGCCAGAAAAGTGAAATGCGTGAAAAACTGTTTTTT.

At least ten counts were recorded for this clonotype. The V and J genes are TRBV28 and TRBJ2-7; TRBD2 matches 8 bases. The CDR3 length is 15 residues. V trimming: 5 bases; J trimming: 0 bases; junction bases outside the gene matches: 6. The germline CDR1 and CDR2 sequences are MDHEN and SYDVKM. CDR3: CASSLIAGSSYEQYF. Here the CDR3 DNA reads TGTGCCAGCAGTCTCATAGCGGGGAGCTCCTACGAGCAGTACTTC. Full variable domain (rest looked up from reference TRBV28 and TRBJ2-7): DVKVTQSSRYLVKRTGEKVFLECVQDMDHENMFWYRQDPGLGLRLIYFSYDVKMKEKGDIPEGYSVSREKKERFSLILESASTNQTSMYLCASSLIAGSSYEQYFGPGTRLTVT.

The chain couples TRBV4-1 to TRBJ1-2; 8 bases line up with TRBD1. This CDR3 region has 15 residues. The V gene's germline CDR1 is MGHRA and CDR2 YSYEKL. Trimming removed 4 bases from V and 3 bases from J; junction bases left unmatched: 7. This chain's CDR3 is CASSPRTGTDYGYTF. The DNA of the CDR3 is TGCGCCAGCAGCCCCCGGACAGGGACGGACTATGGCTACACCTTC.

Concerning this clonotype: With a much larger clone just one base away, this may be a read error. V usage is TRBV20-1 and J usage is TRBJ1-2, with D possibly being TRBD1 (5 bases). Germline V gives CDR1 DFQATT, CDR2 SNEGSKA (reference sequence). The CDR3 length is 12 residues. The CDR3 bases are TGCGGTGCTCCGACAGCTAACTATGGCTACACCTTC. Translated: CGAPTANYGYTF.

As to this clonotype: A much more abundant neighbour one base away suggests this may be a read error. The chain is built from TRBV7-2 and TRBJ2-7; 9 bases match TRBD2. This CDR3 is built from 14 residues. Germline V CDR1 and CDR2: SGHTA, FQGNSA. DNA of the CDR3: TGTGCCAGCAGTGATCCGGGACTAGCTCTCGAGCAGTGCTTC. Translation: CASSDPGLALEQCF. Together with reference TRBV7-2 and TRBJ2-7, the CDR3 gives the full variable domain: GAGVSQSPSNKVTEKGKDVELRCDPISGHTALYWYRQSLGQGLEFLIYFQGNSAPDKSGLPSDRFSAERTGGSVSTLTIQRTQQEDSAVYLCASSDPGLALEQCFGPGTRLTVT.

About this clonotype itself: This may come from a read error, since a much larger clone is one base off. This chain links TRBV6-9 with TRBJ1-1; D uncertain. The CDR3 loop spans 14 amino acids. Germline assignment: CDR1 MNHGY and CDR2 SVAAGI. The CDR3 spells CASGYARVGTEAFF. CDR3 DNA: TGTGCCAGCGGTTACGCTCGGGTGGGCACTGAAGCTTTCTTT.

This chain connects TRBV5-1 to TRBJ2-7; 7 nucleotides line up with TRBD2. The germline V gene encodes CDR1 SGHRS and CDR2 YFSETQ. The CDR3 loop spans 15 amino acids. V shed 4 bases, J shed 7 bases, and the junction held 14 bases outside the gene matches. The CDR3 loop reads CASSGTSGVYNEQYF. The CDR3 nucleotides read TGCGCCAGCAGCGGCACCAGCGGGGTATACAATGAGCAGTACTTC. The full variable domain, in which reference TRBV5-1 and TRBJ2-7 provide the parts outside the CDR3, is KAGVTQTPRYLIKTRGQQVTLSCSPISGHRSVSWYQQTPGQGLQFLFEYFSETQRNKGNFPGRFSGRQFSNSRSEMNVSTLELGDSALYLCASSGTSGVYNEQYFGPGTRLTVT.

The CDR3 here is CASSWSGIVGELFF. The CDR3 DNA reads TGTGCCAGCAGTTGGTCTGGGATAGTCGGGGAGCTGTTTTTT. The chain carries TRBV27 and TRBJ2-2; D ambiguous. Looked up from germline, CDR1 is MNHEY and CDR2 is SMNVEV (reference sequence). Trimming stripped 4 bases from V and 7 bases from J, with 13 bases between. The CDR3 is made up of 14 amino acids.

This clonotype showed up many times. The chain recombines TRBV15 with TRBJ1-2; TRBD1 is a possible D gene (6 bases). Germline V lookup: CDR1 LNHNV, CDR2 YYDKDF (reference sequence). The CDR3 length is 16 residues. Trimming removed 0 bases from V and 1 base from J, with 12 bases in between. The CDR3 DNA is TGTGCCACCAGCAGAGAAGGGGGATGGGATAACTATGGCTACACCTTC. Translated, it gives CATSREGGWDNYGYTF.

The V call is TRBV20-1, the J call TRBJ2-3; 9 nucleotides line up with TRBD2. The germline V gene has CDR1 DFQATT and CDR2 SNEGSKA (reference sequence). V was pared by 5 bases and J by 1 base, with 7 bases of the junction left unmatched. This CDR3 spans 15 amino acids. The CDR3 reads CSAPQRTSGTDTQYF. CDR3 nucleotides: TGCAGTGCTCCCCAACGGACTAGCGGCACAGATACGCAGTATTTT.

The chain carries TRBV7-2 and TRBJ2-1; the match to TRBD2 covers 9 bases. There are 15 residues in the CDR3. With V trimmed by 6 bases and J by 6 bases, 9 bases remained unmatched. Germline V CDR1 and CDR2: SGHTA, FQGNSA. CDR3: CASSLGLAPANEQFF. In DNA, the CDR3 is TGTGCCAGCAGTCTTGGACTAGCGCCCGCCAATGAGCAGTTCTTC.

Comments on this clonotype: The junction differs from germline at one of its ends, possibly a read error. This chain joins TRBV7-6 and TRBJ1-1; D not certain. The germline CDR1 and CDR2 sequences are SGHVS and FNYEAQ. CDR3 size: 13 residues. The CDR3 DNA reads TGTGCTAGCAGCGAATACCTAAACACTGAAGCTTTCTTT. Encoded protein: CASSEYLNTEAFF.